A selection of T cell receptor beta chains follows, all from one sample in a study of a mutant IDH1 vaccine in newly diagnosed glioma. The data were produced by immunoSEQ multiplex PCR, yet TCRdb's version contains in-frame clones alone and is incomplete. Among approximately 70,000 clones listed, about four fifths were seen once. This specimen was PBMCs, taken from a glioma patient treated with radiotherapy, temozolomide or both. The receptors were sampled from a man aged 50 or older with glioma. Both conserved end residues are part of each CDR3. The order of the fields is V gene, clone size, D gene, J gene, CDR3 DNA, CDR3 protein. D genes are given only for firm matches. Not every row has a clone size; where given, it reads once, few, many or a size class.

V: TRBV5-1
size: NA
D: TRBD1
J: TRBJ2-3
DNA: TGCGCCAGCAGTCTCAGACAGGGACAAGATACGCAGTATTTT
CDR3: CASSLRQGQDTQYF

V: TRBV7-2
size: NA
D: NA
J: TRBJ2-5
DNA: TGTGCCAGCAGCCGCAGGGCAGGGGATTGGGAGACCCAGTACTTC
CDR3: CASSRRAGDWETQYF

V: TRBV9
size: NA
D: TRBD1
J: TRBJ1-2
DNA: TGTGCCAGCAGCGTGGGACAGGGGGCGCATGGCTACACCTTC
CDR3: CASSVGQGAHGYTF

V: TRBV7-6
size: NA
D: NA
J: TRBJ2-3
DNA: TGTGCCAGCAGCCCGATAGGGGGGGGACTAACAGATACGCAGTATTTT
CDR3: CASSPIGGGLTDTQYF

V: TRBV4-2
size: NA
D: NA
J: TRBJ1-5
DNA: TGTGCCAGCAGCCCTCTAAGGGGGGGAAATCAGCCCCAGCATTTT
CDR3: CASSPLRGGNQPQHF

V: TRBV2
size: once
D: TRBD1
J: TRBJ2-5
DNA: TGTGCCAGCAGGGGACAGGGCCAAGAGACCCAGTACTTC
CDR3: CASRGQGQETQYF

V: TRBV10-3
size: NA
D: TRBD1
J: TRBJ1-3
DNA: TGTGCCATCAGTGAGTCGAAAACAGGGGCTGGAAACACCATATATTTT
CDR3: CAISESKTGAGNTIYF

V: TRBV27
size: NA
D: TRBD1
J: TRBJ2-6
DNA: TGTGCCAGCAGTTCCATTACAGGGGAAGGGGCCAACGTCCTGACTTTC
CDR3: CASSSITGEGANVLTF

V: TRBV6-5
size: NA
D: TRBD2
J: TRBJ2-7
DNA: TGTGCCACCTCTAGCGGGGACTCTTACGAGCAGTACTTC
CDR3: CATSSGDSYEQYF

V: TRBV18
size: NA
D: TRBD1
J: TRBJ2-7
DNA: TGTGCCAGCTCACGCCGGGACAGGGACGAGCAGTACTTC
CDR3: CASSRRDRDEQYF

V: TRBV2
size: NA
D: NA
J: TRBJ2-2
DNA: TGTGCCAGCAGTGCAAAGAGAATGGAAGGGGAGCTGTTTTTT
CDR3: CASSAKRMEGELFF

V: TRBV21-1
size: NA
D: NA
J: TRBJ1-1
DNA: TGTGCCAGCAGCAAAGGGAACACTGAAGCTTTCTTT
CDR3: CASSKGNTEAFF

V: TRBV19
size: NA
D: NA
J: TRBJ1-5
DNA: TGTGCCAGTAGCCTAGGGCTCAATCAGCCCCAGCATTTT
CDR3: CASSLGLNQPQHF

V: TRBV28
size: NA
D: NA
J: TRBJ2-2
DNA: TGTGCCAGCAGTTTTCGGGGGGCCGCCACCGGGGAGCTGTTTTTT
CDR3: CASSFRGAATGELFF

V: TRBV27
size: NA
D: NA
J: TRBJ1-4
DNA: TGTGCCAGCAGCCGGGGCGGTCCTAATGAAAAACTGTTTTTT
CDR3: CASSRGGPNEKLFF

V: TRBV7-9
size: NA
D: TRBD1
J: TRBJ1-5
DNA: TGTGCCAGCAGCTTATCCGGGACAGGGACTCAGCCCCAGCATTTT
CDR3: CASSLSGTGTQPQHF

V: TRBV27
size: NA
D: TRBD1
J: TRBJ1-4
DNA: TGTGCCAGCAGTTTCCAAGCAGGGGGCGTTGAAAAACTGTTTTTT
CDR3: CASSFQAGGVEKLFF

V: TRBV2
size: NA
D: NA
J: TRBJ1-6
DNA: TGTGCCAGCAGTGAAGAGACCAGGGATTCACCCCTCCACTTT
CDR3: CASSEETRDSPLHF

V: TRBV19
size: NA
D: TRBD1
J: TRBJ2-1
DNA: TGTGCCAGTAGTCGGACAGGGACGCTCAGCTACAATGAGCAGTTCTTC
CDR3: CASSRTGTLSYNEQFF

V: TRBV7-9
size: NA
D: NA
J: TRBJ1-1
DNA: TGTGCCAGCAGCTTAGTACCGGAGAGGCACACTGAAGCTTTCTTT
CDR3: CASSLVPERHTEAFF

V: TRBV2
size: NA
D: NA
J: TRBJ2-1
DNA: TGTGCCAGCAGCGGGGGCGACCCCTACAATGAGCAGTTCTTC
CDR3: CASSGGDPYNEQFF

V: TRBV30
size: NA
D: NA
J: TRBJ1-1
DNA: TGTGCCTGGAGGGGAATGAACACTGAAGCTTTCTTT
CDR3: CAWRGMNTEAFF

V: TRBV5-8
size: NA
D: NA
J: TRBJ2-4
DNA: TGTGCCAGCAGCTTCAGACCGGCCGAAAACATTCAGTACTTC
CDR3: CASSFRPAENIQYF

V: TRBV9
size: NA
D: NA
J: TRBJ1-4
DNA: TGTGCCAGCAGCGTAGGCAGGGGCTGGAATGAAAAACTGTTTTTT
CDR3: CASSVGRGWNEKLFF

V: TRBV6-5
size: few
D: NA
J: TRBJ1-2
DNA: TGTGCCAGCAGTTATAGGCAGCTTTATGGCTACACCTTC
CDR3: CASSYRQLYGYTF

V: TRBV19
size: NA
D: NA
J: TRBJ1-1
DNA: TGTGCCAGTAGTCCTCCCCAACAGGGTGACACTGAAGCTTTCTTT
CDR3: CASSPPQQGDTEAFF

V: TRBV28
size: NA
D: TRBD1
J: TRBJ1-2
DNA: TGTGCCAGCAGTTTATGGGGCTTACAGGGGGCGCGCGGCTATGGCTACACCTTC
CDR3: CASSLWGLQGARGYGYTF

V: TRBV19
size: NA
D: NA
J: TRBJ1-5
DNA: TGTGCCAGTAGTACCCACGGGACGGATAGCAATCAGCCCCAGCATTTT
CDR3: CASSTHGTDSNQPQHF

V: TRBV19
size: NA
D: NA
J: TRBJ1-5
DNA: TGTGCCAGTAGTATAGAGGGAGGGCTTAGCAATCAGCCCCAGCATTTT
CDR3: CASSIEGGLSNQPQHF

V: TRBV7-2
size: NA
D: TRBD1
J: TRBJ1-5
DNA: TGTGCCAGCAGCCCCTGGACAGGGAGCAATCAGCCCCAGCATTTT
CDR3: CASSPWTGSNQPQHF

V: TRBV7-3
size: NA
D: TRBD2
J: TRBJ2-2
DNA: TGTGCCAGCAGCTTACCTTCTGGCGGGGGGGACCTCACCGGGGAGCTGTTTTTT
CDR3: CASSLPSGGGDLTGELFF

V: TRBV14
size: NA
D: NA
J: TRBJ1-4
DNA: TGTGCCAGCAGCCCACGTTCGGGGTTCTCTAATGAAAAACTGTTTTTT
CDR3: CASSPRSGFSNEKLFF

V: TRBV5-1
size: few
D: TRBD1
J: TRBJ2-1
DNA: TGCGCCAGCAGCCGGGGACAGAGTAATGAGCAGTTCTTC
CDR3: CASSRGQSNEQFF

V: TRBV28
size: NA
D: NA
J: TRBJ1-2
DNA: TGTGCCAGCAGTTTATCGGCAGGGGCTAACTATGGCTACACCTTC
CDR3: CASSLSAGANYGYTF

V: TRBV27
size: once
D: TRBD1
J: TRBJ2-5
DNA: TGTGCCAGCCTCTCGAACCGGGACAGAGAGACCCAGTACTTC
CDR3: CASLSNRDRETQYF

V: TRBV5-8
size: NA
D: TRBD1
J: TRBJ1-5
DNA: TGTGCCAGCAGCCTCCAGGGGGGGGGTGGACAGCCCCAGCATTTT
CDR3: CASSLQGGGGQPQHF

V: TRBV30
size: NA
D: TRBD1
J: TRBJ1-4
DNA: TGTGCCGGTGAACAGGGGTATGAAAAACTGTTTTTT
CDR3: CAGEQGYEKLFF

V: TRBV7-8
size: few
D: TRBD1
J: TRBJ1-2
DNA: TGTGCCAGCAGCTTAAAGGGACAGGGTCAGGATGGCTACACCTTC
CDR3: CASSLKGQGQDGYTF

V: TRBV7-9
size: NA
D: TRBD2
J: TRBJ2-2
DNA: TGTGCCAGCAGCGTCGACTTGGCGGGGGGCACCGGGGAGCTGTTTTTT
CDR3: CASSVDLAGGTGELFF

V: TRBV7-6
size: NA
D: TRBD1
J: TRBJ2-7
DNA: TGTGCCAGCAGCCAAGTCCCGGGACAGGGAGCCGAGCAGTACTTC
CDR3: CASSQVPGQGAEQYF

V: TRBV7-9
size: few
D: NA
J: TRBJ2-7
DNA: TGTGCCAGCAGCTCACCTATTCGCTACGAGCAGTACTTC
CDR3: CASSSPIRYEQYF

V: TRBV7-2
size: NA
D: TRBD1
J: TRBJ2-6
DNA: TGTGCCAGCAGCCCCGACAGGGCTGGGGCCAACGTCCTGACTTTC
CDR3: CASSPDRAGANVLTF

V: TRBV7-2
size: NA
D: NA
J: TRBJ2-7
DNA: TGTGCCAGCAGCGCCCAACGAACAGCGGGCTACGAGCAGTACTTC
CDR3: CASSAQRTAGYEQYF

V: TRBV19
size: NA
D: NA
J: TRBJ2-3
DNA: TGTGCCAGAAGGGACGAACAGCATACGCAGTATTTT
CDR3: CARRDEQHTQYF

V: TRBV2
size: many
D: NA
J: TRBJ1-4
DNA: TGTGCCAGCCGGGACCCGACGGGTAGTGAAAAACTGTTTTTT
CDR3: CASRDPTGSEKLFF

V: TRBV7-2
size: NA
D: TRBD2
J: TRBJ2-1
DNA: TGTGCCAGCAGCTTAGCGGGACTCACTAGCGTGGAGCAGTTCTTC
CDR3: CASSLAGLTSVEQFF

V: TRBV5-1
size: NA
D: NA
J: TRBJ1-1
DNA: TGCGCCAGCAGCCTGCGCCCCAAGGACACTGAAGCTTTCTTT
CDR3: CASSLRPKDTEAFF

V: TRBV14
size: NA
D: NA
J: TRBJ1-6
DNA: TGTGCCAGCAGCCCGAGCGGGATAGGGTCACCCCTCCACTTT
CDR3: CASSPSGIGSPLHF

V: TRBV5-6
size: NA
D: NA
J: TRBJ2-3
DNA: TGTGCCAGCAGCGCAGGCCGGACAGATACGCAGTATTTT
CDR3: CASSAGRTDTQYF

V: TRBV5-4
size: NA
D: NA
J: TRBJ2-2
DNA: TGTGCCAGCAGCTTGACCACGGGGAGCGGGGAGCTGTTTTTT
CDR3: CASSLTTGSGELFF

V: TRBV7-9
size: NA
D: TRBD2
J: TRBJ2-1
DNA: TGTGCCAGCAGCTCTGGCGGGGGGCTAAATGAGCAGTTCTTC
CDR3: CASSSGGGLNEQFF

V: TRBV19
size: NA
D: NA
J: TRBJ2-7
DNA: TGTGCCAGTAGTAACCTCGCTGGGGCCAGCAGCTACGAGCAGTACTTC
CDR3: CASSNLAGASSYEQYF

V: TRBV10-1
size: NA
D: NA
J: TRBJ2-7
DNA: TGCGCCAGCAGTGTGCAGGGGCAGGTGAAATACGAGCAGTACTTC
CDR3: CASSVQGQVKYEQYF

V: TRBV18
size: NA
D: NA
J: TRBJ1-5
DNA: TGTGCCAGCTCACGGGCTGGAGAGCCCCAGCATTTT
CDR3: CASSRAGEPQHF

V: TRBV30
size: NA
D: TRBD2
J: TRBJ2-1
DNA: TGTGCCTGGAGTCCCAGCGGGGGAAATGAGCAGTTCTTC
CDR3: CAWSPSGGNEQFF